This is a list of T cell receptor beta chains from one sample in a study of blood T cell repertoires in COVID-19. Some clones are missing from TCRdb's copy, which holds only in-frame ones; the method was immunoSEQ multiplex PCR. The profile covers tens of thousands of clones, with 86% appearing a single time and about 1.5% taken by the ten largest. Sequenced sample: peripheral blood. The source of these receptors is a woman aged 80 or older with acute or convalescent COVID-19. Both conserved end residues are trimmed from each CDR3. The order of the fields is J gene, V gene, CDR3 protein.

>TRBJ1-2|TRBV12-3/TRBV12-4
ASSTGHGYGYT
>TRBJ2-3|TRBV11-2
ASSEYADTQY
>TRBJ1-5|TRBV3-1/TRBV3-2
ASSQGRNQPQH
>TRBJ1-1|TRBV7-3
ASSRVPGQGATF
>TRBJ2-3|TRBV10-3
AISESLATDTQY
>TRBJ2-7|TRBV7-3
ASSYSGQAPHEQY
>TRBJ2-1|TRBV9
ASSVTWLAGNEQF
>TRBJ1-2|TRBV7-3
ASSHPGSGYT
>TRBJ1-2|TRBV3-1/TRBV3-2
ASSRDTGVGYT
>TRBJ2-3|TRBV9
ASSAGGITTDTQY
>TRBJ2-3|TRBV3-1/TRBV3-2
ASSQDPWRVAVTQY
>TRBJ2-7|TRBV7-9
ASSAGTGDPEQY
>TRBJ2-7|TRBV6-1
ASSGLSVGGATYEQY
>TRBJ1-4|TRBV30
AWSVGQGYEKLF
>TRBJ2-3|TRBV15
ATSRELGADTQY
>TRBJ2-7|TRBV6-4
ASRSLAGVGEQY
>TRBJ1-1|TRBV2
ASSGQRDTEAF
>TRBJ2-3|TRBV5-5
ASSSLVDTQY
>TRBJ1-1|TRBV6-4
ASSPRGNTEAF
>TRBJ1-2|TRBV3-1/TRBV3-2
ASSQGPRGYT
>TRBJ1-1|TRBV28
ASSPPGQGYTEAF
>TRBJ2-1|TRBV7-3
ASSSRRTSYNEQF
>TRBJ2-3|TRBV3-1/TRBV3-2
ASSHPGLAVQY
>TRBJ1-2|TRBV25-1
ASTAGHYGYT
>TRBJ1-5|TRBV25-1
ASSGTDSNQPQH
>TRBJ1-5|TRBV30
AWSFTGGRNQPQH
>TRBJ1-5|TRBV27
ASSSSVEGAQPQH